The 13 T cell receptor beta chains below come from one sample, sequenced in a study of T cells in women clearing cervical HPV infection. The method was immunoSEQ multiplex PCR; TCRdb's version includes in-frame clones alone and lacks a portion of them. This sample's table reports 25,000 to 35,000 clones. What was sequenced was blood buffy coat. These receptors were taken from a woman between 18 and 75 years old with a cervical HPV16 infection that either progressed to CIN3+ or cleared (not recorded which).

Note on this clone: The read comes to an end 3 residues before the CDR3 does, leaving the germline J gene to fill in the end. The J gene is TRBJ1-4, the V gene TRBV30; D is undetermined. Deletions cut 3 bases from V and 10 bases from J, with 15 bases between. The length of the CDR3 is 13 residues. The germline V gene has CDR1 GTSNPN and CDR2 SVGIG (reference sequence). This CDR3 is CAWRRDDRGKLFF. CDR3 DNA, as far as it was read: TGTGCCTGGAGGCGAGATGACCGGGGAAAA.

Worth noting for this clone: The read gets to within 3 residues of the CDR3 end, and the germline J gene fills in the rest. The chain carries TRBV11-2 and TRBJ1-1; D not certain. Between the trimmed V and J ends, which lost 5 bases and 4 bases, there was a span of 14 bases. The CDR3 is 14 amino acids. Germline values: CDR1 SGHAT, CDR2 FQNNGV. The sequenced CDR3 bases are TGTGCCAGCAGCCTTGTAAAAACAGCCACTGAA. It is translated as CASSLVKTATE. The complete CDR3 reads CASSLVKTATEAFF.

Remarks on this clone: The read ends 3 residues shy of where the CDR3 ends; the end is completed using the germline J gene. V gene TRBV7-9 combines with J gene TRBJ1-2; TRBD1 aligns across 9 bases. CDR1 is SEHNR and CDR2 is FQNEAQ in the germline V gene (reference sequence). This CDR3 region has 15 residues. CDR3: CASSTGQGTFYDYTF. Partial CDR3 DNA: TGTGCCAGCAGCACGGGACAGGGTACCTTCTACGAC.

Details on this clone: The observed sequence ends 3 residues before the CDR3 terminus, with the missing tail filled in from the germline J gene. The rearrangement links TRBV2 to TRBJ1-1, with TRBD1 matching over 11 bases. Germline CDR1 reads SNHLY; CDR2 reads FYNNEI. V lost 5 bases and J lost 5; bases outside the gene matches: 13. The CDR3 contains 17 residues. CDR3 DNA, as far as it was read: TGTGCCAGCAGTCCTACGGTCAGGACAGGGGGCGGGACTGAA. Amino acid sequence: CASSPTVRTGGGTE. The whole CDR3 protein is CASSPTVRTGGGTEAFF.

With regard to this clone: The CDR3 extends 3 residues past the end of the read, so its final part is completed from the germline J gene. This rearrangement joins TRBV20-1 to TRBJ2-7; tentative D call: TRBD2 (5 bases). The CDR3 contains 13 residues. Per germline, CDR1 DFQATT and CDR2 SNEGSKA (reference sequence). The germline V and J ends were trimmed by 5 bases and 0 bases, with 11 bases remaining between them. CDR3 bases read: TGCAGTGCTTCGTCGGGGAGCTCCTACGAG. Its translation is CSASSGSSYE. The whole CDR3 region reads CSASSGSSYEQYF.

Notes on this clone: The CDR3 is cut off 3 residues early in the read; its end comes from the germline J gene. This chain links TRBV29-1 with TRBJ1-5; 8 positions agree with TRBD1. Per the germline V gene, CDR1 is SQVTM and CDR2 is ANQGSEA. This CDR3 has 14 amino acids. V shed 6 bases, J shed 5 bases, and the junction held 9 bases outside the gene matches. The CDR3 loop reads CSVQSGGSDQPQHF. The DNA read from the CDR3 is TGCAGCGTCCAGTCAGGGGGCAGCGATCAGCCC.

Comments on this clone: The observed sequence ends 3 residues before the CDR3 terminus, with the missing tail filled in from the germline J gene. The J gene is TRBJ1-5, the V gene TRBV30; D might be TRBD1 (6 bases). Germline V CDR1 and CDR2: GTSNPN, SVGIG (reference sequence). The V end was cut by 1 base, the J end by 0 bases, with 10 bases between. The CDR3 runs 15 residues. CDR3 in amino acids: CAWSAGTHSNQPQHF. The DNA read from the CDR3 is TGTGCCTGGAGTGCTGGGACACATAGCAATCAGCCC. The full variable domain, its missing parts supplied by reference TRBV30 and TRBJ1-5, is SQTIHQWPATLVQPVGSPLSLECTVEGTSNPNLYWYRQAAGRGLQLLFYSVGIGQISSEVPQNLSASRPQDRQFILSSKKLLLSDSGFYLCAWSAGTHSNQPQHFGDGTRLSIL.

In the case of this clone: The read finishes 3 residues shy of the CDR3 end, and the germline J gene is used to complete it. The gene calls are TRBV5-1 and TRBJ1-1; 8 bases line up with TRBD1. The junction had 1 base not matched to a gene; V was cut back by 2 bases and J by 1 base. Germline assignment: CDR1 SGHRS and CDR2 YFSETQ. The CDR3 is 14 amino acids. CDR3 bases read: TGCGCCAGCAGCTTCCAGGGGGCGAACACTGAA. It translates to CASSFQGANTE. The whole CDR3 reads CASSFQGANTEAFF.

Note on this clone: The sequence runs out 3 residues before the end of the CDR3; the remainder is reconstructed from the germline J gene. This chain connects TRBV29-1 to TRBJ1-3, with D possibly being TRBD1 (6 bases). Trimming took 5 bases from V and 4 from J, leaving 12 bases between them. The germline V gene encodes CDR1 SQVTM and CDR2 ANQGSEA. The CDR3 length is 13 residues. CDR3 bases read: TGCAGCGTTCTACAGGGTGTCGGAAACACC. This sequence encodes CSVLQGVGNT. The CDR3 reads in full as CSVLQGVGNTIYF.

With regard to this clone: The missing CDR3 end, 3 residues past where the read stops, is filled in from the germline J gene. The chain uses TRBV5-1 and TRBJ1-1; 9 bases are shared with TRBD1. V lost 2 bases and J lost 1; bases outside the gene matches: 9. Germline V gene lookup returns CDR1 SGHRS and CDR2 YFSETQ. This CDR3 is 17 amino acids long. Partial CDR3 DNA: TGCGCCAGCAGCTTTGGGGGGACAGGGCTAAAGAACACTGAA. This translates into CASSFGGTGLKNTE. The CDR3 as a whole reads CASSFGGTGLKNTEAFF.

As concerns this clone: The read halts 3 residues ahead of the CDR3 end, with the missing end drawn from the germline J gene. The J gene is TRBJ2-7, the V gene TRBV28; 9 positions match TRBD1. Looked up from germline, CDR1 is MDHEN and CDR2 is SYDVKM. The CDR3 runs 16 residues. The V and J ends lost 4 bases and 4 bases, in that order; junction bases with no gene match: 11. The CDR3 DNA, read in part, is TGTGCCAGCAGTTCTCCCCCGGGACAGGGAGCTTACGAG. Translating gives CASSSPPGQGAYE. The whole CDR3 sequence reads CASSSPPGQGAYEQYF.

As concerns this clone: At one end, the junction sequence differs from germline, possibly due to a read error. The CDR3 end falls 3 residues outside the read, so it is completed with the germline J gene. This chain joins TRBV7-7 and TRBJ2-1; no firm D call. Germline V gene data show CDR1 as SSHAT and CDR2 as FNYEAQ (reference sequence). The CDR3 loop spans 13 amino acids. The CDR3 spells CASSLYRGDEQFF. The sequenced part of the CDR3 DNA is TGTGCTAGCAGCTTGTACCGCGGCGATGAG. Using reference TRBV7-7 and TRBJ2-1 for the parts outside the CDR3, the full variable domain is GAGVSQSPRYKVTKRGQDVTLRCDPISSHATLYWYQQALGQGPEFLTYFNYEAQPDKSGLPSDRFSAERPEGSISTLTIQRTEQRDSAMYRCASSLYRGDEQFFGPGTRLTVL.

Details on this clone: The read ends 3 residues early relative to the CDR3; the germline J gene fills the gap. The chain combines TRBV19 with TRBJ2-5; TRBD1 matches at 7 bases. J gave up 5 bases and V 6 bases, and 9 bases lay outside the gene matches. CDR3 length: 14 residues. Germline V gives CDR1 LNHDA, CDR2 SQIVND (reference sequence). CDR3 bases read: TGTGCCAGTAGCTTAACAGGGGTTTATGAGACC. It specifies CASSLTGVYET. The full-length CDR3 reads as CASSLTGVYETQYF.